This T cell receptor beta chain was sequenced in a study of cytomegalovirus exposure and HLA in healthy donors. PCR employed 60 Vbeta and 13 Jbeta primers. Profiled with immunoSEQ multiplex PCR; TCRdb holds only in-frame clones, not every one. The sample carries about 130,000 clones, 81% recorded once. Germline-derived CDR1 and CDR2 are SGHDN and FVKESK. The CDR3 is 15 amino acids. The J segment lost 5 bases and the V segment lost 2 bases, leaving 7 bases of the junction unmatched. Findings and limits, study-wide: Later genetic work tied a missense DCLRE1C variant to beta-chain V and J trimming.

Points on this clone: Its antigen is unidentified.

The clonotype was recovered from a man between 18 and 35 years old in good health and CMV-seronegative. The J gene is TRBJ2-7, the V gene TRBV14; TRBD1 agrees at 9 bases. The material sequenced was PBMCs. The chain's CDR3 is CASSQLNRGRDEQYF. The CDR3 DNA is TGTGCCAGCAGCCAACTTAACAGGGGGCGAGACGAGCAGTACTTC.